Listed here is a single TCR beta chain. A sample-barcoded 5' primer and a J-beta primer mix were used in a second PCR of roughly 7 to 11 cycles. In TCRdb, the 5' RACE reads were re-called with MiXCR into one record per CDR3 protein. The sample has 920,000 or so distinct CDR3 sequences; roughly 45% are singletons. This sample was taken from a study of blood T cells in healthy people across ages. This receptor was obtained from a woman aged 60-75 years in good health. The sample taken for sequencing was blood.

CDR3 protein: CSARDIGLQLAYTDTQYF. For the CDR3, the DNA is TGCAGTGCTAGAGATATAGGGCTACAACTAGCGTATACAGATACGCAGTATTTT. The V gene is TRBV20-1, the J gene TRBJ2-3; TRBD2 matches at 7 bases. This CDR3 contains 18 residues. V lost 0 bases and J lost 3; bases outside the gene matches: 15. Germline V CDR1 and CDR2: DFQATT, SNEGSKA (reference sequence).